In its sample, the clone carrying this T cell receptor (beta chain) was seen many times. MiXCR, run by TCRdb on the reads, gives a single entry per CDR3 protein. The table includes 200,000 to 300,000 distinct CDR3 sequences, about 28% detected once. This sample is drawn from a study of kidney transplant recipient with SARS-CoV-2 infection. The length of the CDR3 is 12 residues. V gave up 6 bases and J gave up 5 bases, with 13 bases separating them. Germline CDR1 and CDR2: DFQATT and SNEGSKA (reference sequence). This clonotype was sampled from a male patient aged 25-45 years who had COVID-19 and was a kidney transplant recipient. Some T cells may possibly be graft donor cells. This chain connects TRBV20-1 to TRBJ2-5; the D gene is possibly TRBD2 (5 bases). The sample in question was a blood sample, obtained at baseline and on day 111 from a kidney transplant recipient. CDR3 coding DNA: TGCAGTGCGGAGGTTGCGTTTGAGACCCAGTACTTC. Amino acid sequence: CSAEVAFETQYF.